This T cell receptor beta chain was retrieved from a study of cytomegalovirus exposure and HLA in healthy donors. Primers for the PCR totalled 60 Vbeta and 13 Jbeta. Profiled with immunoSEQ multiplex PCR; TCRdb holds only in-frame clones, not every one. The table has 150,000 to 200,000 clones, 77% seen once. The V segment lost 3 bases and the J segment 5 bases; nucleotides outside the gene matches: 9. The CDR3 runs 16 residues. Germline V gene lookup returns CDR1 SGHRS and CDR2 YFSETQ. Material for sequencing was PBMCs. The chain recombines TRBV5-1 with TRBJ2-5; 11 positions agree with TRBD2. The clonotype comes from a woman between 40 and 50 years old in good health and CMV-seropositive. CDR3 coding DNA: TGCGCCAGCAGCTCCTTAGCGGGGGGGTCGGGGGAGACCCAGTACTTC. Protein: CASSSLAGGSGETQYF.